This T cell receptor (beta chain) was identified during a study of esophageal squamous cell carcinoma under preoperative chemotherapy. Whole-study results and caveats: Peripheral T cells migrating into the tumor appeared to partly supply post-treatment tumor-infiltrating lymphocytes.

Time point here: before preoperative PTX-NDP chemotherapy. Paclitaxel-nedaplatin chemotherapy was given to patients ahead of their surgery. TCRdb recomputed calls from the PCR reads with MiXCR, one row per CDR3 protein. The sample includes approximately 16,000 distinct CDR3 sequences, 48% seen only once; the top ten take more than 25%. In the case of this clonotype: Its antigen is unknown.

Looked up from germline, CDR1 is SGHTA and CDR2 is FQGNSA. The CDR3 is 16 residues long. V was pared by 3 bases and J by 13 bases, with 18 bases of the junction left unmatched. This specimen was collected from a patient given preoperative chemotherapy. This TCR was sampled from a human donor with esophageal squamous cell carcinoma. The donor label of this sample is uncertain. The chain is built from TRBV7-2 and TRBJ2-4; 7 bases map to TRBD1. CDR3 DNA: TGTGCCAGCAGCTTGGGGCCGGGACAGAATAAAAACACCCAGTACTTC. Translation gives CASSLGPGQNKNTQYF.